This TCR beta chain was recovered during a study of T cell changes during pregnancy in multiple sclerosis. TCRdb's copy holds only in-frame clones and misses some; the assay was immunoSEQ multiplex PCR. This sample has roughly 60,000 clones, with around nine tenths found just once. The CDR3 is 13 residues long. Trimming removed 6 bases from V and 4 bases from J; junction bases left unmatched: 2. Germline loops: CDR1 LNHDA, CDR2 SQIVND (reference sequence). The chain links TRBV19 to TRBJ1-5; 8 nucleotides agree with TRBD1. The sample here was peripheral blood, taken in the second trimester of pregnancy. This TCR was recovered from a female donor with multiple sclerosis, enrolled in a pregnancy study. CDR3 sequence reads: CASRDRGNQPQHF. The CDR3 DNA sequence: TGTGCCAGTAGAGACAGGGGTAATCAGCCCCAGCATTTT.